Reported below is one T cell receptor (beta chain). Its antigen is currently not known. Per-nucleotide qualities are absent, and no much larger clonotype sits a single base away. This entry belongs to a study of blood T cell repertoires in COVID-19 (dated by TCRdb to between 2020 and 2021). As for the study more broadly: Collaborator samples came from the United States, Italy and Spain and covered acute and convalescent phases of COVID-19. The prospective study material was composed of cDNA or gDNA derived from T cells, B-cell-depleted T cells, or PBMCs. The repertoires were made available in a free public database intended to serve as a resource for research on the immune response to SARS-CoV-2. Samples were obtained from the ongoing ImmuneRACE study (first 160 participants) and from some 1,300 subjects provided by 6 global collaborators. Subjects who had been exposed to COVID-19, were actively infected with it, or had recovered from it provided the deeply sampled blood TCRbeta repertoires that made up the dataset. A de-identified subject ID, COVID-19 status, age in years and sex were almost always included in the sample metadata. Where available, HLA class I and class II types were taken from metadata supplied by the sample provider and were not determined by assay-based typing.

What the work shows at the level of the full study, not this receptor alone: How much clinical and demographic metadata was included differed by source and by participant, and the metadata was provided uncurated.

TCRbeta CDR3 regions were amplified from genomic DNA using the immunoSEQ Assay, a bias-controlled multiplex PCR. In the authors' own workflow: Nucleated cell counts per sample were estimated from amplification of reference gene primers within the assay. To quantify the absolute abundance of each unique TCRbeta CDR3 rearrangement, sequence reads were collapsed and filtered. Productive Simpson clonality was computed per sample as the square root of Simpson's diversity index over productive rearrangements. TCRdb mirrors the immuneACCESS table, restricted to in-frame sequences. Some clones are absent from its copies; in checked studies, under half trace to an unresolved V gene, and the reason for the others is unknown. V and J calls and clone size are as listed in that table; D and trimming were resolved from the DNA. This sample comprises about 36,000 clones, approximately 90% of them detected only once. Together, the top ten hold approximately 2.4% of the sample.

Each collaborating institution followed its own protocols to collect whole blood in K2EDTA tubes. For TCRbeta analysis, collaborators shipped samples as frozen whole blood, isolated PBMCs, or DNA extracted from either of those sample types. CDR1 MNHEY and CDR2 SMNVEV were looked up in the germline V gene (reference sequence). Cut back by 5 bases and 0 bases, the V and J ends lie 12 bases apart. Reading from cysteine to phenylalanine, the CDR3 counts 15 amino acids. The kept DNA is CDR3 alone, 45 bases in frame from the first base. This receptor chain uses TRBV27 and TRBJ2-3; the D gene is perhaps TRBD1, from 6 matching bases. The source of this sequence is a human donor in a cohort sampled during active COVID-19. The sequencing input was peripheral blood. The DNA sequence reads TGTGCCAGCAGTCACAGGGTCCCTAGCACAGATACGCAGTATTTT. It translates as CASSHRVPSTDTQYF.